These T cell receptor beta chains were read from a single sample in a study of cytomegalovirus exposure and HLA in healthy donors. Libraries were prepared by immunoSEQ multiplex PCR; TCRdb keeps only in-frame clonotypes and omits some of them. Of about 180,000 clones listed, around 79% were seen once; the top ten hold about 0.72%. Sequencing was done on a sample of PBMCs. Every receptor here comes from a woman aged 40-49 years in good health and CMV-seronegative. Both conserved end residues are part of each CDR3. The D gene is left open where the match is weak. Clone size is not always given. Where it is, it says once, few, many or a class for expanded clones.

V	J	D	size	length	CDR3	DNA
TRBV7-9	TRBJ2-1	TRBD2	.	12	CASSLTSGKQFF	TGTGCCAGCAGCTTAACTAGCGGTAAGCAGTTCTTC
TRBV2	TRBJ2-3	.	.	12	CASSPQGDTQYF	TGTGCCAGCAGTCCCCAGGGAGATACGCAGTATTTT
TRBV10-2	TRBJ1-2	TRBD1	.	14	CASGRQGERYGYTF	TGCGCCAGCGGCAGACAGGGAGAACGCTATGGCTACACCTTC
TRBV7-6	TRBJ2-2	TRBD2	few	15	CASSLGAGGIGELFF	TGTGCCAGCAGCTTAGGAGCGGGAGGTATCGGGGAGCTGTTTTTT
TRBV7-3	TRBJ2-5	.	.	13	CASSLEPGETQYF	TGTGCCAGCAGCTTAGAGCCGGGTGAGACCCAGTACTTC
TRBV5-1	TRBJ1-2	TRBD1	.	16	CASSLGQGSPNYGYTF	TGCGCCAGCAGCTTGGGACAGGGGTCTCCTAACTATGGCTACACCTTC
TRBV9	TRBJ2-1	TRBD2	.	15	CASGPSGSSYNEQFF	TGTGCCAGCGGCCCTAGCGGGAGTTCCTACAATGAGCAGTTCTTC
TRBV19	TRBJ1-2	.	.	13	CASEGLRREGYTF	TGTGCCAGTGAGGGTTTGCGGCGAGAAGGCTACACCTTC
TRBV19	TRBJ2-1	TRBD2	.	17	CASSRLTSGSSYNEQFF	TGTGCCAGTAGTAGGCTAACTAGCGGGAGCTCCTACAATGAGCAGTTCTTC
TRBV6-1	TRBJ1-2	TRBD1	.	16	CASSADPTGATYGYTF	TGTGCCAGCAGTGCAGACCCCACAGGGGCGACCTATGGCTACACCTTC
TRBV7-9	TRBJ1-4	TRBD1	few	15	CASSLEGQTNEKLFF	TGTGCCAGCAGCTTAGAGGGACAGACTAATGAAAAACTGTTTTTT
TRBV30	TRBJ1-2	TRBD1	.	17	CAWSPPDRGNPNYGYTF	TGTGCCTGGAGTCCCCCGGACAGGGGTAATCCTAACTATGGCTACACCTTC
TRBV6-1	TRBJ2-5	TRBD1	.	14	CAAGGLDRGETQYF	TGTGCCGCAGGGGGCTTGGACAGGGGCGAGACCCAGTACTTC
TRBV4-3	TRBJ2-6	.	few	16	CASSQEVGSGANVLTF	TGCGCCAGCAGCCAAGAAGTCGGGTCAGGGGCCAACGTCCTGACTTTC
TRBV4-3	TRBJ2-7	.	few	15	CASSQVRGSSYEQYF	TGCGCCAGCAGCCAAGTTCGGGGGAGCTCCTACGAGCAGTACTTC
TRBV6-1	TRBJ1-1	TRBD1	.	15	CASSELGTEYTEAFF	TGTGCCAGCAGCGAACTTGGGACAGAGTACACTGAAGCTTTCTTT
TRBV7-8	TRBJ2-7	.	.	15	CASSPSTGLSYEQYF	TGTGCCAGCAGCCCATCGACAGGCCTCTCCTACGAGCAGTACTTC
TRBV5-1	TRBJ2-7	TRBD1	.	13	CASSSTGAYEQYF	TGCGCCAGCAGCTCAACAGGGGCCTACGAGCAGTACTTC
TRBV30	TRBJ2-7	TRBD2	.	13	CAWTSGGSYEQYF	TGTGCCTGGACTAGCGGGGGGTCCTACGAGCAGTACTTC
TRBV9	TRBJ2-1	TRBD2	.	16	CASSVDTSGSYNEQFF	TGTGCCAGCAGCGTTGATACTAGCGGGTCCTACAATGAGCAGTTCTTC
TRBV19	TRBJ1-5	.	.	15	CASSIVSGSNQPQHF	TGTGCCAGTAGTATAGTGTCAGGCAGCAATCAGCCCCAGCATTTT
TRBV27	TRBJ1-4	TRBD1	.	13	CASNPTGGGKLFF	TGTGCCAGCAACCCGACAGGGGGCGGAAAACTGTTTTTT
TRBV6-4	TRBJ2-2	TRBD1	.	15	CASSRRQGSTGELFF	TGTGCCAGCAGTAGGAGACAGGGAAGCACCGGGGAGCTGTTTTTT
TRBV10-3	TRBJ2-1	TRBD2	.	14	CAIGGLAPYDEQFF	TGTGCCATCGGCGGACTAGCGCCTTATGATGAGCAGTTCTTC
TRBV27	TRBJ2-4	TRBD2	.	15	CASSLWGGTKNIQYF	TGTGCCAGCAGTTTATGGGGGGGAACCAAAAACATTCAGTACTTC
TRBV29-1	TRBJ2-5	.	.	10	CSGRSETQYF	TGCAGCGGGAGATCTGAGACCCAGTACTTC
TRBV5-1	TRBJ2-2	.	.	14	CASSVGLNTGELFF	TGCGCCAGCAGCGTAGGACTGAACACCGGGGAGCTGTTTTTT
TRBV27	TRBJ2-3	TRBD2	once	15	CASSPRVAGTYTQYF	TGTGCCAGCAGTCCTCGGGTAGCGGGCACCTATACGCAGTATTTT
TRBV5-1	TRBJ2-3	.	.	12	CASRTDTDTQYF	TGCGCCAGTAGGACAGACACAGATACGCAGTATTTT
TRBV5-8	TRBJ2-4	.	.	14	CASSGGLAKNIQYF	TGTGCCAGCAGTGGGGGACTAGCCAAAAACATTCAGTACTTC
TRBV28	TRBJ2-7	TRBD2	.	13	CASSLTSPYEQYF	TGTGCCAGCAGCCTGACTAGCCCCTACGAGCAGTACTTC
TRBV5-4	TRBJ1-4	.	.	15	CASSLGVRTNEKLFF	TGTGCCAGCAGCTTGGGAGTAAGAACTAATGAAAAACTGTTTTTT
TRBV27	TRBJ2-7	TRBD1	.	16	CASSSRDRGAVYEQYF	TGTGCCAGCAGTTCACGGGACAGGGGGGCCGTCTACGAGCAGTACTTC
TRBV2	TRBJ2-1	TRBD2	.	17	CASSDNNGGRAGNEQFF	TGTGCCAGCAGTGACAATAACGGCGGGAGGGCCGGGAATGAGCAGTTCTTC
TRBV15	TRBJ2-3	TRBD1	.	15	CATSRDRSSTDTQYF	TGTGCCACCAGCAGGGACAGGAGTAGCACAGATACGCAGTATTTT
TRBV6-5	TRBJ1-2	.	.	12	CASRSGVQGYTF	TGTGCCAGCAGGTCAGGGGTTCAAGGCTACACCTTC
TRBV13	TRBJ2-1	.	.	14	CASSSPGAYNEQFF	TGTGCCAGCAGCTCCCCGGGGGCCTACAATGAGCAGTTCTTC
TRBV18	TRBJ2-1	TRBD2	.	12	CASSIPGGEVFF	TGTGCCAGCTCAATCCCGGGGGGTGAGGTGTTCTTC
TRBV5-1	TRBJ2-7	TRBD2	.	14	CASSPGLAGEEQYF	TGCGCCAGCAGCCCGGGACTAGCGGGGGAAGAGCAGTACTTC
TRBV5-6	TRBJ2-2	TRBD2	.	13	CASRTGGTGELFF	TGTGCCAGCAGGACGGGGGGCACCGGGGAGCTGTTTTTT
TRBV2	TRBJ2-1	.	.	15	CASSESSGGYNEQFF	TGTGCCAGCAGTGAAAGTAGCGGAGGCTACAATGAGCAGTTCTTC
TRBV19	TRBJ1-1	TRBD1	.	14	CASSIRDRVPEAFF	TGTGCCAGTAGTATCAGGGACAGGGTCCCTGAAGCTTTCTTT
TRBV19	TRBJ1-2	TRBD1	.	12	CASNGQGDGYTF	TGTGCCAGTAATGGGCAGGGGGATGGCTACACCTTC